A single sample is the source of the 18 T cell receptor beta chains below, sequenced in a study of blood T cell repertoires in COVID-19. The protocol was immunoSEQ multiplex PCR, while the TCRdb copy is restricted to in-frame clones and leaves out a portion. The sample comprises approximately 210,000 clones, 80% to 90% of which are singletons, and roughly 15% rests with the top ten. The source material was PBMCs or T cells enriched from blood (not recorded which). Source of these receptors: a woman aged 50 to 60 with acute COVID-19.

This clone was recorded a few times. J is TRBJ1-2 and V is TRBV7-8; D is perhaps TRBD1 (6 bases). V was clipped by 1 base and J by 3 bases, with 6 bases between them. This CDR3 region has 13 residues. Germline lookup yields CDR1 SGHVS and CDR2 FQNEAQ. The CDR3 coding sequence is TGTGCCAGCAGCTTAGACAGGGACTATGGCTACACCTTC. This gives the protein CASSLDRDYGYTF.

The chain combines TRBV27 with TRBJ1-5; D remains unclear. The CDR3 sequence is 14 residues long. Germline V gives CDR1 MNHEY, CDR2 SMNVEV (reference sequence). Between the trimmed V and J ends, which lost 3 bases and 2 bases, there was a span of 8 bases. The CDR3 protein is CASSFGLGNQPQHF. For the CDR3, the DNA is TGTGCCAGCAGTTTTGGCCTCGGCAATCAGCCCCAGCATTTT.

This chain uses TRBV19 with TRBJ2-1, with D maybe TRBD2 (5 bases). Trimming cost V 3 bases and J 4 bases, with 10 bases left between them. Per the germline V gene, CDR1 is LNHDA and CDR2 is SQIVND (reference sequence). This CDR3 region has 14 residues. The DNA of the CDR3 is TGTGCCAGTAGTATCATCTGGAGGTACAATGAGCAGTTCTTC. Its translation: CASSIIWRYNEQFF. The complete variable domain, with remaining parts taken from reference TRBV19 and TRBJ2-1, reads DGGITQSPKYLFRKEGQNVTLSCEQNLNHDAMYWYRQDPGQGLRLIYYSQIVNDFQKGDIAEGYSVSREKKESFPLTVTSAQKNPTAFYLCASSIIWRYNEQFFGPGTRLTVL.

The J gene is TRBJ2-1, the V gene TRBV19; 10 bases are shared with TRBD2. The CDR3 contains 17 residues. V gave up 5 bases and J gave up 1 base; unmatched junction bases: 8. CDR1 is LNHDA and CDR2 is SQIVND in the germline V gene (reference sequence). CDR3 sequence reads: CASSWTSGKHSYNEQFF. The CDR3 region has the DNA TGTGCCAGTAGTTGGACTAGCGGAAAACATTCCTACAATGAGCAGTTCTTC.

This chain uses TRBV2 with TRBJ1-1, with unresolved D. Germline V gives CDR1 SNHLY, CDR2 FYNNEI. CDR3 length equals 14 residues. V lost 5 bases and J 2 bases, leaving 12 bases between the germline ends. The CDR3 sequence is CASSHTDLNTEAFF. The CDR3 DNA sequence: TGTGCCAGCAGTCATACTGATCTCAACACTGAAGCTTTCTTT.

This clone was picked up a small number of times. V and J are TRBV4-2 and TRBJ2-1, with no clear D. V lost 1 base and J lost 6, with 7 bases in between. The CDR3 length is 13 residues. Germline V CDR1 and CDR2: LGHNA, YNFKEQ. The CDR3 is CASSQVRGNEQFF. For the CDR3, the DNA is TGTGCCAGCAGCCAAGTTCGAGGCAATGAGCAGTTCTTC.

The V call is TRBV27, the J call TRBJ1-2; D call uncertain. V lost 2 bases to trimming and J lost 0 bases, with 10 bases between them. The length of the CDR3 is 15 residues. Germline CDR1 and CDR2: MNHEY and SMNVEV (reference sequence). The DNA of the CDR3 is TGTGCCAGCAGTTTAAGTTCCGGTCCTAACTATGGCTACACCTTC. This translates into CASSLSSGPNYGYTF.

V gene TRBV7-2 combines with J gene TRBJ1-5; D is possibly TRBD1 (5 bases). The CDR3 has 15 amino acids. Germline assignment: CDR1 SGHTA and CDR2 FQGNSA. V lost 4 bases and J 1 base, leaving 11 bases between the germline ends. CDR3 coding DNA: TGTGCCAGCAGCTCCCAGGGTTGGAGCAATCAGCCCCAGCATTTT. Translation: CASSSQGWSNQPQHF.

This clone was detected a few times. The V gene is TRBV4-1, the J gene TRBJ2-1, with TRBD2 matching over 12 bases. CDR3 length: 16 residues. CDR1 is MGHRA, CDR2 YSYEKL, per germline. With V trimmed by 3 bases and J by 7 bases, 7 bases remained unmatched. CDR3: CASSQATSGRWNEQFF. The CDR3 DNA is TGCGCCAGCAGCCAGGCCACTAGCGGGAGGTGGAATGAGCAGTTCTTC.

As to this clone: The junction differs from germline at one of its ends, possibly a read error. The CDR3 loop is CASSSIIAGLAKNIQYF. CDR3 sequence (DNA): TGTGCTAGCAGCTCCATTATAGCGGGACTAGCCAAAAACATTCAGTACTTC. The chain couples TRBV7-7 to TRBJ2-4; TRBD2 agrees at 8 bases. CDR1 SSHAT and CDR2 FNYEAQ come from the germline V gene (reference sequence). This CDR3 has 17 amino acids.

The rearrangement uses TRBV7-9 and TRBJ2-7; no reliable D call. Trimming took 1 base from V and 2 from J, leaving 12 bases between them. The CDR3 has 15 amino acids. Per germline, CDR1 SEHNR and CDR2 FQNEAQ (reference sequence). The CDR3 is CASSLGLSPAYEQYF. CDR3 DNA sequence: TGTGCCAGCAGCTTAGGACTCTCCCCCGCCTACGAGCAGTACTTC.

This chain links TRBV6-5 with TRBJ1-2, with 10 bases identical to TRBD1. This CDR3 contains 13 residues. J was trimmed by 8 bases and V by 6 bases; bases with no gene match: 6. Germline values: CDR1 MNHEY, CDR2 SVGAGI. As DNA, the CDR3 is TGTGCCAGCAGGGGGGACAGGGGAAGCGGCTACACCTTC. Translating gives CASRGDRGSGYTF.

The rearrangement joins TRBV6-1 to TRBJ1-2; D gene unclear. Trimming removed 2 bases from V and 4 bases from J, with 5 bases in between. This CDR3 is 12 amino acids long. In germline, CDR1 is MNHNS, CDR2 SASEGT. CDR3 amino acids: CASSERVYGYTF. For the CDR3, the DNA is TGTGCCAGCAGTGAACGAGTCTATGGCTACACCTTC.

The table lists this clone with a count of one. The chain links TRBV24-1 to TRBJ1-4, with 9 bases fitting TRBD1. Germline V CDR1 and CDR2: KGHDR, SFDVKD. V dropped 3 bases and J dropped 8; count of bases not matched to a gene: 6. The CDR3 runs to 15 residues. For the CDR3, the DNA is TGTGCCACCAGTGATCCGGGACAGGGAGGGGAAAAACTGTTTTTT. Residues: CATSDPGQGGEKLFF.

The V call is TRBV18, the J call TRBJ1-1, with D perhaps matching TRBD1 (6 bases). V was clipped by 3 bases and J by 2 bases, with 16 bases between them. CDR1 KGHSH and CDR2 LQKENI come from the germline V gene. The CDR3 contains 16 residues. CDR3 protein: CASSPVTGHKNTEAFF. The CDR3 nucleotides are TGTGCCAGCTCACCCGTAACAGGGCATAAAAACACTGAAGCTTTCTTT. The entire variable domain, with the rest obtained from reference TRBV18 and TRBJ1-1, is as follows: NAGVMQNPRHLVRRRGQEARLRCSPMKGHSHVYWYRQLPEEGLKFMVYLQKENIIDESGMPKERFSAEFPKEGPSILRIQQVVRGDSAAYFCASSPVTGHKNTEAFFGQGTRLTVV.

The chain joins TRBV5-6 to TRBJ2-7; 9 bases are shared with TRBD2. CDR1 and CDR2 from the germline V gene are SGHDT and YYEEEE. The CDR3 totals 14 residues. V trimming: 0 bases; J trimming: 6 bases; junction bases outside the gene matches: 4. The CDR3 DNA follows: TGTGCCAGCAGCTTGGTAGCGGGAGTCCTCGAGCAGTACTTC. This sequence encodes CASSLVAGVLEQYF.

The V call is TRBV28, the J call TRBJ1-6; D is unresolved. The V gene's germline CDR1 is MDHEN and CDR2 SYDVKM. Trimming removed 4 bases at V and 10 bases at J, with 8 bases between. The CDR3 is 12 amino acids. CDR3 sequence reads: CASSSPYSPLHF. The DNA of the CDR3 is TGTGCCAGCAGTTCACCCTACTCACCCCTCCACTTT.

The V gene is TRBV9, the J gene TRBJ2-4; D might be TRBD1 (6 bases). Germline CDR1 reads SGDLS; CDR2 reads YYNGEE. The CDR3 is made up of 14 amino acids. V was trimmed by 0 bases and J by 9 bases, leaving 13 bases between them. The CDR3 protein is CASSVASDSSIQYF. In DNA form, the CDR3 reads TGTGCCAGCAGCGTAGCTTCGGACAGTAGCATTCAGTACTTC.